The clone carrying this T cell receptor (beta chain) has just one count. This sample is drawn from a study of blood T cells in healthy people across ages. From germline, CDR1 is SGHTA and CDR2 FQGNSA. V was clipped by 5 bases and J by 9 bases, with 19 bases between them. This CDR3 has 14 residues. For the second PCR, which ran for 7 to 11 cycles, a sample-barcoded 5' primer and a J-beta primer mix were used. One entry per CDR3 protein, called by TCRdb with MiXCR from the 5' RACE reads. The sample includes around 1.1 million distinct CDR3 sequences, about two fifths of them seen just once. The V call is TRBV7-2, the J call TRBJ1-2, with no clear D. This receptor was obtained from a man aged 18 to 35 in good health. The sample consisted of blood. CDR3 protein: CASSPGRTVSRYTF. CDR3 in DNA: TGTGCCAGCAGCCCCGGTCGCACCGTCTCCCGCTACACCTTC.